Sequencing of this T cell receptor (beta chain) was carried out in a study of cytomegalovirus exposure and HLA in healthy donors. The V end lost 7 bases, the J end lost 4 bases, and 15 bases lay between the germline ends. The germline CDR1 and CDR2 sequences are SGHRS and YFSETQ. The CDR3 runs 13 residues. A few counts support this clone. 13 Jbeta primers and 60 Vbeta primers were used for the PCR. TCRdb's copy holds only in-frame clones and misses some; the assay was immunoSEQ multiplex PCR. In the table there are 80,000 to 100,000 clones, 73% of which are singletons. The chain carries TRBV5-1 and TRBJ2-7; D gene ambiguous. The sample comprised PBMCs. This sequence was found in a man in his forties in good health and CMV-seronegative. The CDR3 nucleotides read TGCGCCAGCGGAAAAACGGGTTCTTACGAGCAGTACTTC. It codes for CASGKTGSYEQYF.